The 11 T cell receptor beta chains in this list originate from one sample, sequenced in a study of OX40 agonist ivuxolimab in advanced cancers. Here immunoSEQ multiplex PCR was the method, and the copy in TCRdb shows in-frame clones only, minus some. The profile shows fewer than 100,000 clones, over 70% of them singletons. The sample here was CD4+ or CD8+ T cells sorted from blood, taken in a trial of the OX40 agonist ivuxolimab. The receptors were sampled from an adult with an advanced solid tumor such as melanoma, head and neck, liver or kidney cancer.

The chain carries TRBV13 and TRBJ1-1; a weak D match, TRBD1 (6 bases). Trimming took off 4 bases at V and 4 bases at J, with 16 bases between the two ends. In germline, CDR1 is PRHDT, CDR2 FYEKMQ (reference sequence). This CDR3 has 15 residues. The CDR3 region is CASSSSGGLGTEAFF. DNA for the CDR3: TGTGCCAGCAGCTCCAGCGGGGGGCTCGGCACTGAAGCTTTCTTT.

The chain is built from TRBV18 and TRBJ2-7, with TRBD1 identical over 7 bases. V gave up 5 bases and J gave up 5 bases; unmatched junction bases: 12. Germline V gene lookup returns CDR1 KGHSH and CDR2 LQKENI. CDR3 length: 15 amino acids. This CDR3 reads CASSTTGSLFDEQYF. The CDR3 DNA sequence: TGTGCCAGCTCAACGACAGGGAGTCTGTTTGACGAGCAGTACTTC.

This rearrangement joins TRBV28 to TRBJ2-6; D unclear. Germline-derived CDR1 and CDR2 are MDHEN and SYDVKM. V was shortened by 2 bases and J by 0 bases, with 5 bases between the two germline ends. This CDR3 is 15 amino acids long. CDR3 DNA: TGTGCCAGCAGTTTAATAAACTCTGGGGCCAACGTCCTGACTTTC. This codes for CASSLINSGANVLTF.

The rearrangement joins TRBV6-6 to TRBJ2-5; D possibly corresponds to TRBD1 (6 bases). Deletions cut 4 bases from V and 4 bases from J, with 19 bases between. Germline CDR1 reads MNHNY; CDR2 reads SVGAGI (reference sequence). The CDR3 length is 16 residues. The CDR3 sequence is CASSLGTRDYGETQYF. The CDR3, as DNA: TGTGCCAGCAGTTTAGGGACACGGGATTACGGAGAGACCCAGTACTTC.

The rearrangement links TRBV10-3 to TRBJ2-3, with TRBD2 matching 9 bases. V gave up 4 bases and J gave up 8 bases; unmatched junction bases: 10. The CDR3 is made up of 15 amino acids. Germline loops: CDR1 ENHRY, CDR2 SYGVKD. CDR3 coding DNA: TGTGCCATCAGTGGAGCGGCGGGAGGGACGGGTACGCAGTATTTT. Translating it yields CAISGAAGGTGTQYF.

The V gene is TRBV6-5, the J gene TRBJ2-3, with a tentative D call TRBD2 (6 bases). Between the trimmed V and J ends, which lost 11 bases and 4 bases, there was a span of 13 bases. Per germline, CDR1 MNHEY and CDR2 SVGAGI. The CDR3 contains 12 residues. CDR3 in amino acids: CAATSSADTQYF. The CDR3 bases are TGTGCCGCGACTAGTTCCGCAGATACGCAGTATTTT.

Only a few counts were recorded for this clone. The V call is TRBV30, the J call TRBJ1-2, with D unclear. The V end lost 3 bases, the J end lost 7 bases, and 9 bases lay between the germline ends. The CDR3 is 11 amino acids. The V gene's germline CDR1 is GTSNPN and CDR2 SVGIG (reference sequence). CDR3: CAWSGRLGYTF. CDR3 nucleotides: TGTGCCTGGAGCGGCAGACTTGGCTACACCTTC.

This clone has a single count. The rearrangement links TRBV14 to TRBJ2-3, with D hard to call. V was cut by 1 base and J by 8 bases, with 13 bases left in between. CDR3 length: 14 residues. Germline V gives CDR1 SGHDN, CDR2 FVKESK. CDR3 loop: CASSQVGQEGTQYF. The CDR3 nucleotides are TGTGCCAGCAGCCAAGTAGGTCAGGAAGGTACGCAGTATTTT.

The chain is built from TRBV7-9 and TRBJ2-5; D possibly corresponds to TRBD1 (8 bases). This CDR3 has 16 residues. In germline, CDR1 is SEHNR, CDR2 FQNEAQ (reference sequence). The V end was cut by 5 bases, the J end by 5 bases, with 21 bases between. This CDR3 reads CASSRGTGGREETQYF. CDR3 coding DNA: TGTGCCAGCAGCAGGGGGACAGGCGGGAGAGAGGAGACCCAGTACTTC.

The chain recombines TRBV5-6 with TRBJ2-1, with D hard to call. The CDR3 contains 15 residues. V was cut by 2 bases and J by 1 base, with 10 bases left in between. Germline CDR1 and CDR2: SGHDT and YYEEEE. CDR3 bases: TGTGCCAGCAGCTTTAGGACGAGATCCTACAATGAGCAGTTCTTC. Its translation is CASSFRTRSYNEQFF.

The chain links TRBV7-6 to TRBJ1-5; no clear D gene. Germline values: CDR1 SGHVS, CDR2 FNYEAQ. V was trimmed by 1 base and J by 8 bases, leaving 9 bases between them. The CDR3 spans 13 residues. Here the CDR3 DNA reads TGTGCCAGCAGCTTAGAGGTAGGGAAGCCCCAGCATTTT. Translation gives CASSLEVGKPQHF.